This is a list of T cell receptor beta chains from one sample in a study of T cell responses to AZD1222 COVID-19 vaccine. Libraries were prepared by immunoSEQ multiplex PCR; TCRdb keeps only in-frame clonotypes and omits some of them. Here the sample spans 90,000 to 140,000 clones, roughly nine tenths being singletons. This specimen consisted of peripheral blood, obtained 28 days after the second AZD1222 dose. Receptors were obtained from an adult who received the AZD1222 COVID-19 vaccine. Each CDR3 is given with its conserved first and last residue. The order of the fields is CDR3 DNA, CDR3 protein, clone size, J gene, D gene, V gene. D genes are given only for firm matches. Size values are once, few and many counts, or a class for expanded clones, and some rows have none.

CDR3nt: TGCAGCGTTGAATTTGGGGGGGAAAACATTCAGTACTTC
CDR3aa: CSVEFGGENIQYF
abundance: NA
j_gene: TRBJ2-4
d_gene: TRBD2
v_gene: TRBV29-1

CDR3nt: TGTGCCAGCAGCTTAGTTCTCACTAGCGGGGCTAGGGGCCAAGAGACCCAGTACTTC
CDR3aa: CASSLVLTSGARGQETQYF
abundance: NA
j_gene: TRBJ2-5
d_gene: TRBD2
v_gene: TRBV7-7

CDR3nt: TGTGCCTGGAGTATAGGCCTTGTGACTGAAGCTTTCTTT
CDR3aa: CAWSIGLVTEAFF
abundance: NA
j_gene: TRBJ1-1
d_gene: NA
v_gene: TRBV30

CDR3nt: TGTGCCACCAGCTTGCCGGGACGCAGCACCGGGGAGCTGTTTTTT
CDR3aa: CATSLPGRSTGELFF
abundance: few
j_gene: TRBJ2-2
d_gene: NA
v_gene: TRBV15

CDR3nt: TGTGCCAGCAGCCCCCGTGGCACTAGCGGGAGTCCGGCCTACGAGCAGTACTTC
CDR3aa: CASSPRGTSGSPAYEQYF
abundance: once
j_gene: TRBJ2-7
d_gene: TRBD2
v_gene: TRBV14

CDR3nt: TGTGCCAGCAGCCCCCGGCGGGAGAGTTCACCCCTCCACTTT
CDR3aa: CASSPRRESSPLHF
abundance: once
j_gene: TRBJ1-6
d_gene: NA
v_gene: TRBV9

CDR3nt: TGTGCCAGCTCACTTAGCGGGAGCTCCTACGAGCAGTACTTC
CDR3aa: CASSLSGSSYEQYF
abundance: NA
j_gene: TRBJ2-7
d_gene: TRBD2
v_gene: TRBV18

CDR3nt: TGTGCCAGCAGCTTAGGCCACGGAGCGGGCTCCTACGAGCAGTACTTC
CDR3aa: CASSLGHGAGSYEQYF
abundance: NA
j_gene: TRBJ2-7
d_gene: NA
v_gene: TRBV13

CDR3nt: TGTGCCACCAGCAGAGATCGTGGCCTCTATGGCTACACCTTC
CDR3aa: CATSRDRGLYGYTF
abundance: NA
j_gene: TRBJ1-2
d_gene: NA
v_gene: TRBV15

CDR3nt: TGTGCCAGCAGCTTGTGGCGGGAGGCAGGCGAGCAGTTCTTC
CDR3aa: CASSLWREAGEQFF
abundance: NA
j_gene: TRBJ2-1
d_gene: TRBD2
v_gene: TRBV5-6

CDR3nt: TGTGCCAGCAGATTACCGACAGGGTGGTGGGAGACCCAGTACTTC
CDR3aa: CASRLPTGWWETQYF
abundance: NA
j_gene: TRBJ2-5
d_gene: TRBD1
v_gene: TRBV7-9

CDR3nt: TGTGCCAGCTTCGCCAGGTCCTACTCCTACAATGAGCAGTTCTTC
CDR3aa: CASFARSYSYNEQFF
abundance: NA
j_gene: TRBJ2-1
d_gene: NA
v_gene: TRBV7-2

CDR3nt: TGTGCCAGCAGCTTAGGGTTTGCAGGGGCCCCCTCTAGGAGCTACACCTTC
CDR3aa: CASSLGFAGAPSRSYTF
abundance: NA
j_gene: TRBJ1-2
d_gene: NA
v_gene: TRBV7-2

CDR3nt: TGCGCCAGCAGCTTCGCCGGGACTTCCAGTGGCTACACCTTC
CDR3aa: CASSFAGTSSGYTF
abundance: NA
j_gene: TRBJ1-2
d_gene: NA
v_gene: TRBV5-1

CDR3nt: TGTGCCAGCAAGACCAGGACAGACGGCAATCAGCCCCAGCATTTT
CDR3aa: CASKTRTDGNQPQHF
abundance: NA
j_gene: TRBJ1-5
d_gene: NA
v_gene: TRBV6-5

CDR3nt: TGCGCCAGCAGCCCCGATCTGGACAGCGCAGCCCCGCGGTATTTT
CDR3aa: CASSPDLDSAAPRYF
abundance: NA
j_gene: TRBJ2-3
d_gene: NA
v_gene: TRBV4-1

CDR3nt: TGTGCCAGCAGCCGAACAGGGGGCGAAAATCAGCCCCAGCATTTT
CDR3aa: CASSRTGGENQPQHF
abundance: NA
j_gene: TRBJ1-5
d_gene: TRBD1
v_gene: TRBV7-9

CDR3nt: TGTGCCACCCCGGACAGGGGGCACCTACCTTTCTTT
CDR3aa: CATPDRGHLPFF
abundance: NA
j_gene: TRBJ1-1
d_gene: NA
v_gene: TRBV21-1

CDR3nt: TGTGCCACCGCCGGTGGGGATACGCAGTATTTT
CDR3aa: CATAGGDTQYF
abundance: NA
j_gene: TRBJ2-3
d_gene: NA
v_gene: TRBV24-1

CDR3nt: TGTGCCAGCAGCCAAGTTGATTACAAAGATACGCAGTATTTT
CDR3aa: CASSQVDYKDTQYF
abundance: NA
j_gene: TRBJ2-3
d_gene: NA
v_gene: TRBV3-1/TRBV3-2

CDR3nt: TGTGCCACCAGCAGCCGGACCGGGACAGGGAATGAGCAGTACTTC
CDR3aa: CATSSRTGTGNEQYF
abundance: once
j_gene: TRBJ2-7
d_gene: TRBD1
v_gene: TRBV15

CDR3nt: TGTGCCAGCAGGGGAGTCCGTACCTACGAGCAGTACTTC
CDR3aa: CASRGVRTYEQYF
abundance: NA
j_gene: TRBJ2-7
d_gene: NA
v_gene: TRBV2

CDR3nt: TGTGCCAGCAGCCCAGGACTAGCGGGAGGCCCGACAGATACGCAGTATTTT
CDR3aa: CASSPGLAGGPTDTQYF
abundance: NA
j_gene: TRBJ2-3
d_gene: TRBD2
v_gene: TRBV7-9

CDR3nt: TGTGCCAGCAGTCCTAACACCGGGGAGCTGTTTTTT
CDR3aa: CASSPNTGELFF
abundance: NA
j_gene: TRBJ2-2
d_gene: NA
v_gene: TRBV6-5

CDR3nt: TGTGCCAGCAGATTATGGGACAGGGGCGAGCTCTCCTACGAGCAGTACTTC
CDR3aa: CASRLWDRGELSYEQYF
abundance: NA
j_gene: TRBJ2-7
d_gene: TRBD1
v_gene: TRBV6-4